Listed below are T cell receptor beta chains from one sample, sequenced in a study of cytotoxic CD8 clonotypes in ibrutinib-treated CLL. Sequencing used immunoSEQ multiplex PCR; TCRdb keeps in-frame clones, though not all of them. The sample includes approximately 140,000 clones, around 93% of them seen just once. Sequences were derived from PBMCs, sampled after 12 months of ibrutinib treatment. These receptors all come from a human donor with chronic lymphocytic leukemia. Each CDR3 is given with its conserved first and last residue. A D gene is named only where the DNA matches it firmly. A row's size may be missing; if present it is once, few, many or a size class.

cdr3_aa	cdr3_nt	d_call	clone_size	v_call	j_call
CASSIVTAGEQFF	TGTGCCAGTAGTATAGTTACTGCCGGTGAGCAGTTCTTC	-	-	TRBV19	TRBJ2-1
CASRPGTSGRNEQFF	TGTGCCAGCAGGCCTGGGACTAGCGGGAGGAATGAGCAGTTCTTC	TRBD2	-	TRBV2	TRBJ2-1
CAGSGSSNEQYF	TGTGCCGGTAGCGGGAGTTCCAACGAGCAGTACTTC	TRBD2	-	TRBV7-9	TRBJ2-7
CASSPVASGGEQYF	TGTGCCAGCAGCCCTGTAGCTAGCGGAGGGGAGCAGTACTTC	TRBD2	-	TRBV14	TRBJ2-7
CASSVGAGFSNNEQFF	TGTGCCAGCAGCGTAGGTGCGGGCTTCTCCAACAATGAGCAGTTCTTC	-	-	TRBV9	TRBJ2-1
CASSQEWTGDTYEQYF	TGCGCCAGCAGCCAAGAGTGGACAGGAGACACCTACGAGCAGTACTTC	TRBD1	-	TRBV4-3	TRBJ2-7
CASIEFPGQGYGYTF	TGTGCCAGCATAGAATTCCCGGGACAGGGCTATGGCTACACCTTC	TRBD1	-	TRBV7-2	TRBJ1-2
CASLRGSPTVENEQFF	TGTGCCAGCCTCCGGGGGTCCCCTACGGTCGAAAATGAGCAGTTCTTC	-	-	TRBV27	TRBJ2-1
CASSPSYDEQFF	TGTGCCAGCAGTCCTAGCTACGATGAGCAGTTCTTC	-	-	TRBV27	TRBJ2-1
CASSQDWTGIYEQYF	TGTGCCAGCAGCCAAGATTGGACGGGGATTTACGAGCAGTACTTC	-	-	TRBV14	TRBJ2-7
CAWTPQGPVLGKLFF	TGTGCCTGGACCCCACAGGGGCCAGTCCTTGGAAAACTGTTTTTT	TRBD1	-	TRBV30	TRBJ1-4
CASSLGGRGTDTQYF	TGTGCCAGCAGCTTAGGTGGCAGGGGCACAGATACGCAGTATTTT	-	-	TRBV7-2	TRBJ2-3
CSVNRSSYEQYF	TGCAGCGTGAACCGGAGCTCCTACGAGCAGTACTTC	-	-	TRBV29-1	TRBJ2-7
CASSQGLAGKYEQYF	TGTGCCAGCAGCCAGGGACTAGCGGGAAAATACGAGCAGTACTTC	TRBD2	-	TRBV5-6	TRBJ2-7
CASSLGGPVNTEAFF	TGTGCCAGCAGTTTGGGGGGTCCAGTGAACACTGAAGCTTTCTTT	-	-	TRBV28	TRBJ1-1
CATSRDLAADTQYF	TGTGCCACCAGCAGAGATCTGGCGGCAGATACGCAGTATTTT	-	-	TRBV15	TRBJ2-3
CASRWGSNEKLFF	TGTGCCAGCCGCTGGGGGTCTAATGAAAAACTGTTTTTT	-	-	TRBV28	TRBJ1-4
CASSDSPGAGANVLTF	TGTGCCAGCAGTGACTCACCAGGGGCTGGGGCCAACGTCCTGACTTTC	-	-	TRBV6-4	TRBJ2-6
CASSTTSEQFF	TGTGCCAGCAGCACGACTAGTGAGCAGTTCTTC	-	once	TRBV9	TRBJ2-1
CASSGPNNEQFF	TGTGCCAGCAGCGGACCGAACAATGAGCAGTTCTTC	-	few	TRBV9	TRBJ2-1
CASSSHFMGADRSSYEQYF	TGTGCCAGCAGTTCTCATTTCATGGGGGCAGACAGGAGCTCCTACGAGCAGTACTTC	-	-	TRBV28	TRBJ2-7
CASSLDLRESTDTQYF	TGTGCCAGCAGCTTGGATTTGCGGGAGAGTACAGATACGCAGTATTTT	TRBD2	-	TRBV5-4	TRBJ2-3
CASSGDRGNTEAFF	TGTGCCAGCAGCGGAGACAGGGGGAACACTGAAGCTTTCTTT	TRBD1	-	TRBV9	TRBJ1-1
CVSSLSGAPTGELFF	TGCGTCAGCAGCTTGAGCGGTGCCCCCACCGGGGAGCTGTTTTTT	-	once	TRBV5-1	TRBJ2-2
CASSLQGGTGELFF	TGTGCCAGCAGCTTGCAGGGTGGGACCGGGGAGCTGTTTTTT	-	-	TRBV5-4	TRBJ2-2
CASSVYITADTQYF	TGTGCCAGCAGTGTGTACATCACGGCCGATACGCAGTATTTT	-	-	TRBV2	TRBJ2-3
CASSPRQGSSYNEQFF	TGTGCCAGCAGTCCTAGACAGGGCAGCTCCTACAATGAGCAGTTCTTC	TRBD1	-	TRBV27	TRBJ2-1
CASRLRSEAFF	TGTGCCAGCAGGCTAAGGTCTGAAGCTTTCTTT	-	-	TRBV7-2	TRBJ1-1
CATSRDRGWINTIYF	TGTGCCACCAGCAGGGACAGGGGTTGGATAAACACCATATATTTT	TRBD1	-	TRBV15	TRBJ1-3
CASSPGTDSYEQYF	TGTGCCAGCTCACCCGGGACCGATTCCTACGAGCAGTACTTC	-	-	TRBV18	TRBJ2-7
CASSVEPAGALRFF	TGTGCCAGCAGCGTAGAGCCAGCGGGAGCCTTACGGTTCTTC	TRBD2	-	TRBV9	TRBJ2-1
CTSSQGGHEQYF	TGCACCAGCAGCCAAGGGGGCCACGAGCAGTACTTC	-	few	TRBV1	TRBJ2-7
CASSIGSGEQYF	TGTGCCAGTAGTATCGGGAGTGGCGAGCAGTACTTC	-	-	TRBV19	TRBJ2-7
CASSPSGSSSPNEQFF	TGTGCCAGCAGCCCCTCGGGCTCTAGCTCTCCCAATGAGCAGTTCTTC	-	-	TRBV7-8	TRBJ2-1
CASSSAPNYEQYF	TGTGCTAGCAGTTCAGCTCCGAACTACGAGCAGTACTTC	-	once	TRBV7-7	TRBJ2-7
CASSPQYSGEQYF	TGTGCCAGCAGCCCCCAGTACTCCGGCGAGCAGTACTTC	-	-	TRBV11-1	TRBJ2-7
CASSPGGWETQYF	TGTGCCAGCTCACCTGGGGGCTGGGAGACCCAGTACTTC	-	-	TRBV18	TRBJ2-5
CASSGNDGTGIYNEQFF	TGTGCCAGCAGTGGGAACGACGGGACAGGGATTTACAATGAGCAGTTCTTC	TRBD1	-	TRBV25-1	TRBJ2-1
CASEGAVTGELFF	TGTGCCAGTGAGGGTGCTGTAACCGGGGAGCTGTTTTTT	-	-	TRBV19	TRBJ2-2
CASSPGGTDNEKLFF	TGTGCCAGCTCACCAGGGGGGACAGATAATGAAAAACTGTTTTTT	TRBD1	-	TRBV18	TRBJ1-4
CASSSLSRLRDNEQFF	TGCGCCAGCAGCTCCCTATCGCGCCTGAGGGACAATGAGCAGTTCTTC	-	-	TRBV5-1	TRBJ2-1
CASCYRVEGTGELFF	TGTGCCAGTTGCTACAGGGTGGAGGGCACCGGGGAGCTGTTTTTT	-	-	TRBV19	TRBJ2-2
CASSSRTGRGGYEQYF	TGTGCCAGCAGCTCTAGAACGGGGCGAGGGGGATACGAGCAGTACTTC	-	-	TRBV13	TRBJ2-7
CASSLDEDRASGGYTF	TGTGCCAGCAGCTTGGACGAGGACAGGGCCAGCGGCGGCTACACCTTC	TRBD1	few	TRBV5-4	TRBJ1-2
CASSISSAETGGPGNTIYF	TGTGCCAGCAGCATCTCTTCCGCCGAGACAGGGGGACCTGGAAACACCATATATTTT	TRBD1	-	TRBV9	TRBJ1-3